This T cell receptor beta chain was obtained from a study of T-cell reconstitution after alpha-beta-depleted transplantation in children. Molecular barcoding with unique molecular identifiers was used for the TCRbeta library. TCRdb re-analysed the PCR reads in MiXCR, keeping a single row per CDR3 protein. Here the sample spans around 250,000 distinct CDR3 sequences, 9.9% being singletons. The germline V gene encodes CDR1 MNHNS and CDR2 SASEGT. There are 13 residues in the CDR3. V dropped 4 bases and J dropped 2 bases, with 8 bases sitting between them. The chain carries TRBV6-1 and TRBJ1-1; unclear D gene. This sequence originates from a human donor who donated a stem cell graft to a child with SCID. The sequenced sample was PBMCs from the stem cell graft donor, obtained from the stem cell graft. DNA for the CDR3: TGTGCCAGCAGTGTTGACACCAACACTGAAGCTTTCTTT. It translates to CASSVDTNTEAFF.